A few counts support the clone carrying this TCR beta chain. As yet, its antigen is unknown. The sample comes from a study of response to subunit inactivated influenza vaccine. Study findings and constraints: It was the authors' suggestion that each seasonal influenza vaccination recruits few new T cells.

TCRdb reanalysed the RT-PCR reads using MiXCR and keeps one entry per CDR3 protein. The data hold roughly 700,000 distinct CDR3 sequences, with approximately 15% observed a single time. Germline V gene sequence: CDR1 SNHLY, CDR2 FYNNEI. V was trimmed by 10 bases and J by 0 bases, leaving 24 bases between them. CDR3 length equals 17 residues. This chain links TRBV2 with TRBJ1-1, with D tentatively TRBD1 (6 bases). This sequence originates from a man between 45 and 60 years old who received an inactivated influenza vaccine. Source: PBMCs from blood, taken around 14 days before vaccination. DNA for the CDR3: TGTGCCACCCCGAGCGGGGGGCCCACCATAATGAACACTGAAGCTTTCTTT. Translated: CATPSGGPTIMNTEAFF. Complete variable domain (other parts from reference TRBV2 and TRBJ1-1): EPEVTQTPSHQVTQMGQEVILRCVPISNHLYFYWYRQILGQKVEFLVSFYNNEISEKSEIFDDQFSVERPDGSNFTLKIRSTKLEDSAMYFCATPSGGPTIMNTEAFFGQGTRLTVV.